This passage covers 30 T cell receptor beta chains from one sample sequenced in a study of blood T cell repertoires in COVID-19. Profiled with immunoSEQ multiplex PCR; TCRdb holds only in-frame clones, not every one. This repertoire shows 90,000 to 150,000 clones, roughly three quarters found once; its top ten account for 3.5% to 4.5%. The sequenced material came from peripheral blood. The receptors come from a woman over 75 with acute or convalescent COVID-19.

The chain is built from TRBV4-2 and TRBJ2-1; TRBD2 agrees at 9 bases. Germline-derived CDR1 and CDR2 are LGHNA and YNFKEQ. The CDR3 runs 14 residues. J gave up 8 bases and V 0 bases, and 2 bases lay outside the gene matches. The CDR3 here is CASSQDSGGYEQFF. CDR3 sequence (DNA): TGTGCCAGCAGCCAAGATAGCGGGGGCTATGAGCAGTTCTTC.

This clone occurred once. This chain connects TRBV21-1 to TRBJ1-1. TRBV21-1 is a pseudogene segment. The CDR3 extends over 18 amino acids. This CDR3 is CASSNAPNTGTQWTEAFF. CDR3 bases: TGTGCCAGCAGCAACGCACCGAATACCGGGACTCAATGGACTGAAGCTTTCTTT.

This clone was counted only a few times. Written as DNA, the CDR3 is TGTGCCACCAGCACGGCAGGCACCTACAATGAGCAGTTCTTC. Residues: CATSTAGTYNEQFF. The chain links TRBV15 to TRBJ2-1; D is ambiguous. The V gene's germline CDR1 is LNHNV and CDR2 YYDKDF (reference sequence). The length of the CDR3 is 14 residues. The V and J ends lost 4 bases and 2 bases respectively, with 9 bases between them.

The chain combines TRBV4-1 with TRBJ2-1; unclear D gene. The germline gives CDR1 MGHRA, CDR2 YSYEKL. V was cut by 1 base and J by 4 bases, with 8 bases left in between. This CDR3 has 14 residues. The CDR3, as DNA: TGCGCCAGCAGCCAAGCTGACACTTACAATGAGCAGTTCTTC. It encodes CASSQADTYNEQFF.

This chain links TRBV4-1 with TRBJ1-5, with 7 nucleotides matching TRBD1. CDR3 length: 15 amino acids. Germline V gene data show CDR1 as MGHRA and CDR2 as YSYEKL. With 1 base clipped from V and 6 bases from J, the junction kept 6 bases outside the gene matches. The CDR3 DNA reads TGCGCCAGCAGCCAAGTTCCAGGGGGTGGTCAGCCCCAGCATTTT. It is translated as CASSQVPGGGQPQHF.

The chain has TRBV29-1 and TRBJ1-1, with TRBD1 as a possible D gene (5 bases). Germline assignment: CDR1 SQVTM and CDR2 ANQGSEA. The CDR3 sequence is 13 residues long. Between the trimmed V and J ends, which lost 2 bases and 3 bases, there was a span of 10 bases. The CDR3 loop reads CSVEQARDTEAFF. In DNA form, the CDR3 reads TGCAGCGTTGAACAGGCCAGGGACACTGAAGCTTTCTTT.

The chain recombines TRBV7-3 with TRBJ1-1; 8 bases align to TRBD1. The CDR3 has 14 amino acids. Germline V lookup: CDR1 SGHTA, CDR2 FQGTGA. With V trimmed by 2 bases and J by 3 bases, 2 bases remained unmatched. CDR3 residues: CASSLQGADTEAFF. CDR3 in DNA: TGTGCCAGCAGCTTACAGGGGGCTGACACTGAAGCTTTCTTT.

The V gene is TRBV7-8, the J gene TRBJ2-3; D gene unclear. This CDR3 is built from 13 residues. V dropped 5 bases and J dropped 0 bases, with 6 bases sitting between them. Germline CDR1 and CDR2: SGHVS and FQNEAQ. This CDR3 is CASSVTSTDTQYF. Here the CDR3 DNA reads TGTGCCAGCAGCGTGACTAGCACAGATACGCAGTATTTT.

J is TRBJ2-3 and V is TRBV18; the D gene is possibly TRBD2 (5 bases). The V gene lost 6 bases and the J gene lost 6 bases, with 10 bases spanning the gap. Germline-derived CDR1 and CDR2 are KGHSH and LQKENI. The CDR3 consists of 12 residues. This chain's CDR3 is CASSPGSDTQYF. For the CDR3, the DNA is TGTGCCAGCTCCCCGGGGTCGGATACGCAGTATTTT.

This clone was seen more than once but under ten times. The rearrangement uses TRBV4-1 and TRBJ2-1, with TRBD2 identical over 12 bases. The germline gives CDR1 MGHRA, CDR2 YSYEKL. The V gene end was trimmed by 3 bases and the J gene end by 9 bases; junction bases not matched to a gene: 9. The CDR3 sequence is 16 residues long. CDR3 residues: CASSHSPSGRAVEQFF. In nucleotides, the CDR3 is TGCGCCAGCAGCCACTCCCCTAGCGGGAGGGCCGTTGAGCAGTTCTTC.

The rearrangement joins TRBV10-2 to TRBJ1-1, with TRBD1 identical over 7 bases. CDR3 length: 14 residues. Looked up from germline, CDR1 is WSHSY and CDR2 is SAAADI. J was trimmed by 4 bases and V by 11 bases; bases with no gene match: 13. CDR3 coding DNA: TGCGCCGTCTCGTTGGAGGGGGCGGCCACTGAAGCTTTCTTT. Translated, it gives CAVSLEGAATEAFF.

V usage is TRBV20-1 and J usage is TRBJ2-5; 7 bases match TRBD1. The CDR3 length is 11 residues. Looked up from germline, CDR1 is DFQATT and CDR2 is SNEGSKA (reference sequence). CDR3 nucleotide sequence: TGCAGCGCAGGGACAGAAGAGACCCAGTACTTC. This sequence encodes CSAGTEETQYF.

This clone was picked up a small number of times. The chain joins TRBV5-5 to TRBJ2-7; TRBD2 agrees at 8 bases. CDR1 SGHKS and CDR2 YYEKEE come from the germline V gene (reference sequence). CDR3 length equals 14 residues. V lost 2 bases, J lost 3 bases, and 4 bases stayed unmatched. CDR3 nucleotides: TGTGCCAGCAGCTTCGCGGGGGGCTACTACGAGCAGTACTTC. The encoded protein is CASSFAGGYYEQYF. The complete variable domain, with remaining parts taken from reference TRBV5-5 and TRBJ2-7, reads DAGVTQSPTHLIKTRGQQVTLRCSPISGHKSVSWYQQVLGQGPQFIFQYYEKEERGRGNFPDRFSARQFPNYSSELNVNALLLGDSALYLCASSFAGGYYEQYFGPGTRLTVT.

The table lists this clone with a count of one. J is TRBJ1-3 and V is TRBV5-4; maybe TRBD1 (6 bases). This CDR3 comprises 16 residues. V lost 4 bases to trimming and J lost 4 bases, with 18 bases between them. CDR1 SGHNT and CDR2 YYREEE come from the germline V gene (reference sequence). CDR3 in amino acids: CASSTGGGGYGNTIYF. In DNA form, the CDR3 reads TGTGCCAGCAGCACTGGGGGGGGCGGTTACGGAAACACCATATATTTT.

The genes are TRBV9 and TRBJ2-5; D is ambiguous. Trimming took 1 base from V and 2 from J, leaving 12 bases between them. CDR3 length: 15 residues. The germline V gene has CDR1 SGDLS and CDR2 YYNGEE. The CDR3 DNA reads TGTGCCAGCAGCGTAACGTCCGATAGACAAGAGACCCAGTACTTC. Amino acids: CASSVTSDRQETQYF.

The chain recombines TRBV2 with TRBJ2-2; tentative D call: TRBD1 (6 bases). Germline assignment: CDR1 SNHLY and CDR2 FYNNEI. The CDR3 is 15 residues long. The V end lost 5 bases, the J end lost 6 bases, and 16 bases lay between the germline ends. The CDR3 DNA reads TGTGCCAGCAGTTCCCGGACAGCGGAGTCCGGGGAGCTGTTTTTT. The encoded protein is CASSSRTAESGELFF.

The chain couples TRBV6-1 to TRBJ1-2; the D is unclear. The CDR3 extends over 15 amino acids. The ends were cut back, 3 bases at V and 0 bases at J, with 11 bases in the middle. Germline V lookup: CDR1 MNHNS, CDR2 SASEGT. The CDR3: CASSEGAGTNYGYTF. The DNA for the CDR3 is TGTGCCAGCAGTGAGGGCGCAGGCACTAACTATGGCTACACCTTC.

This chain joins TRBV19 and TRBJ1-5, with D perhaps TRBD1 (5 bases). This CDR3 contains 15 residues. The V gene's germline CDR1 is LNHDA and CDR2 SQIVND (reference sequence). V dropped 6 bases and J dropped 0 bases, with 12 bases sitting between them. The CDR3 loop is CASSKGRVSNQPQHF. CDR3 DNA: TGTGCCAGTAGCAAGGGCAGGGTTAGCAATCAGCCCCAGCATTTT.

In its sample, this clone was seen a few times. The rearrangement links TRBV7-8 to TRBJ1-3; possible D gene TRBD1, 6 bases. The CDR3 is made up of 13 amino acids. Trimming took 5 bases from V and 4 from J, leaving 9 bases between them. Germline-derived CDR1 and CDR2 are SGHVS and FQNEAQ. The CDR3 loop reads CASSPDRGNTIYF. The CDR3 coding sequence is TGTGCCAGCAGCCCGGACAGAGGAAACACCATATATTTT.

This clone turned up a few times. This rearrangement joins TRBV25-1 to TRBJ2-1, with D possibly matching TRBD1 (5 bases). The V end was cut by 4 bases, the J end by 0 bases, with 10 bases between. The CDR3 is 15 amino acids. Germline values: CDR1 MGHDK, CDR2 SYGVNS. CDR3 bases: TGTGCCAGCAGTGGGGTTGACAGCTCCTACAATGAGCAGTTCTTC. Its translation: CASSGVDSSYNEQFF.

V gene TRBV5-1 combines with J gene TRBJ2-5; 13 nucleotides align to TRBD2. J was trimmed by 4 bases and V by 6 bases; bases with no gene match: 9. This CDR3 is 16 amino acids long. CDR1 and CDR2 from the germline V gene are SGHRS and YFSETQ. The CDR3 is CASTSGLAGETETQYF. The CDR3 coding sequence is TGCGCCAGCACCTCCGGACTAGCGGGAGAAACAGAGACCCAGTACTTC.

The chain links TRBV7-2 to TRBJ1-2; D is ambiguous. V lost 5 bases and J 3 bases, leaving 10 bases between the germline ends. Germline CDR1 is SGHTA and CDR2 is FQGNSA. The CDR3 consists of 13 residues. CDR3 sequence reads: CASSPGSYYGYTF. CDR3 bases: TGTGCCAGCAGCCCCGGGAGCTACTATGGCTACACCTTC.

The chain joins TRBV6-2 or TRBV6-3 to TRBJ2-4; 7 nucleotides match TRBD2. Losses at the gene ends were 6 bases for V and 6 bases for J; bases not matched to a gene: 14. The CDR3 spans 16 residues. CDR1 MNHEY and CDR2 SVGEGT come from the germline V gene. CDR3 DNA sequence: TGTGCCAGCAGCTTGGGGGAGGGGTCGGTGAGAAACATTCAGTACTTC. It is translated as CASSLGEGSVRNIQYF.

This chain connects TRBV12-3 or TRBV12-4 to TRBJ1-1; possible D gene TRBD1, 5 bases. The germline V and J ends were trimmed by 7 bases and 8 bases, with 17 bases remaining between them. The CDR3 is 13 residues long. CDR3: CASTPEDTPEAFF. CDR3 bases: TGTGCCAGCACCCCTGAGGACACTCCCGAAGCTTTCTTT.

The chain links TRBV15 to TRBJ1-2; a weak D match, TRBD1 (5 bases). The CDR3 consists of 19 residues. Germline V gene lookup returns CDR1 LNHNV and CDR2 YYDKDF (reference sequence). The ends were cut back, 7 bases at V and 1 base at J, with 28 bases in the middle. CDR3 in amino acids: CATTPQPLGRGGNNYGYTF. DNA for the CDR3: TGTGCCACCACCCCCCAACCCTTAGGGCGGGGGGGAAATAACTATGGCTACACCTTC.

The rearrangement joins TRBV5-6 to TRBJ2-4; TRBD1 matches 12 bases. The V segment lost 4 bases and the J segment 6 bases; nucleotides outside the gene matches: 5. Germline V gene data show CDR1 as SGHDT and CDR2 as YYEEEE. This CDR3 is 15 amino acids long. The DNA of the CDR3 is TGTGCCAGCAGCCCCGGGACAGGGGGCAGAAACATTCAGTACTTC. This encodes CASSPGTGGRNIQYF.

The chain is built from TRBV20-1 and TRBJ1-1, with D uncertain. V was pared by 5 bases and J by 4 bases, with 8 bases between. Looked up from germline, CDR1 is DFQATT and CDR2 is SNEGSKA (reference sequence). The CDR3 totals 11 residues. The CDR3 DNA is TGCAGTGCTGCGTCCCCCACTGAAGCTTTCTTT. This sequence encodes CSAASPTEAFF.

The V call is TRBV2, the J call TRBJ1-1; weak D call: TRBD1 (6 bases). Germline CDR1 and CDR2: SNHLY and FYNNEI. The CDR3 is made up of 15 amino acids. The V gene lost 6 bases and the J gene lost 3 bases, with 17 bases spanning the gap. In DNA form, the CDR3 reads TGTGCCAGCAGGCCCTCGAAGAGGGGGTACACTGAAGCTTTCTTT. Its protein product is CASRPSKRGYTEAFF.

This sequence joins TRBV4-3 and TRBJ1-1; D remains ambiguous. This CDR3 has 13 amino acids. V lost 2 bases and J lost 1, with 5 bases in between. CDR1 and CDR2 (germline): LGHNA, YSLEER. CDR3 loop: CASSQTWNTEAFF. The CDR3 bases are TGCGCCAGCAGCCAAACATGGAACACTGAAGCTTTCTTT.

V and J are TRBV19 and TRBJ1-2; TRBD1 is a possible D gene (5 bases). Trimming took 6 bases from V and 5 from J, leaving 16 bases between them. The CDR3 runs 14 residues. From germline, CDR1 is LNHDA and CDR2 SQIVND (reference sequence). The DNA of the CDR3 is TGTGCCAGTAGACTCAAAGGGGTCAGTTATGGCTACACCTTC. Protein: CASRLKGVSYGYTF.